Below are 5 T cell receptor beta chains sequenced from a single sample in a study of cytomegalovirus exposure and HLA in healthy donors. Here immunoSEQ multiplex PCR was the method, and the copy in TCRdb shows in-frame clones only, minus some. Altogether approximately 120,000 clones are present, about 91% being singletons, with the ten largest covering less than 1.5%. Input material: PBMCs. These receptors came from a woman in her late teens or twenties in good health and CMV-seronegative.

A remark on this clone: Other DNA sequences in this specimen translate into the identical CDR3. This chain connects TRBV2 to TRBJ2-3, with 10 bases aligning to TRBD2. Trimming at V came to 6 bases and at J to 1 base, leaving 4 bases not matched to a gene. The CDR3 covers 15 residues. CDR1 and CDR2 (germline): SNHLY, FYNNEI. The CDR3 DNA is TGTGCCAGCAGGGCCGGACTAGCGGGCACAGATACGCAGTATTTT. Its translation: CASRAGLAGTDTQYF.

The DNA for the CDR3 is TGTGCCAGCAGAGAGGATGAAGGCAATCAGCCCCAGCATTTT. It yields the protein CASREDEGNQPQHF. The rearrangement joins TRBV2 to TRBJ1-5, with unresolved D. Trimming shortened V by 6 bases and J by 2 bases, and 11 bases separated the two germline ends. The germline CDR1 and CDR2 sequences are SNHLY and FYNNEI. This CDR3 has 14 amino acids.

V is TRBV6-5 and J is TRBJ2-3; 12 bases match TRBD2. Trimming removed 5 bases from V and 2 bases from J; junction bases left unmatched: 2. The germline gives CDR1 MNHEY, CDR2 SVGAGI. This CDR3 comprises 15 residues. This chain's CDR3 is CASSRLAGDTDTQYF. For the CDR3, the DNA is TGTGCCAGCAGTAGACTAGCGGGGGACACAGATACGCAGTATTTT.

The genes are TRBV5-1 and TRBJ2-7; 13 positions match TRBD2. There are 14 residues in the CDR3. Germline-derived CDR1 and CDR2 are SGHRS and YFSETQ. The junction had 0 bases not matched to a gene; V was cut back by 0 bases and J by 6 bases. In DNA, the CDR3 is TGCGCCAGCAGCTTGGGGACTAGCGGGAGCGAGCAGTACTTC. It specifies CASSLGTSGSEQYF.

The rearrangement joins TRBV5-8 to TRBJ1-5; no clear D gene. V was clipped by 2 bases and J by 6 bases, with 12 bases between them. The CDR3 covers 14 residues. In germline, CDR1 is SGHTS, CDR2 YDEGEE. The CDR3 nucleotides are TGTGCCAGCAGCTTCCAGACATTGACTCAGCCCCAGCATTTT. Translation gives CASSFQTLTQPQHF.